The sequence of this TCR beta chain was determined in a study of T cells in Graves' hyperthyroidism and ophthalmopathy. TCR beta CDR3 region amplification was performed from RNA transcripts. Initially, a first-round RT-PCR of the TCR CDR3 employed the HTBI primer set. TCRdb reanalysed the multiplex PCR reads using MiXCR and keeps one entry per CDR3 protein. This table holds about 300,000 distinct CDR3 sequences, 15% to 20% found once. Study-level findings and limits: Researchers report that a 13 V-J model separated ophthalmopathy from stable hyperthyroidism.

CDR3 length: 13 amino acids. The germline V gene encodes CDR1 SGHTA and CDR2 FQGTGA. V was clipped by 5 bases and J by 7 bases, with 11 bases between them. This clonotype was counted a few times. Its antigen remains unknown. V gene TRBV7-3 combines with J gene TRBJ2-2; D remains ambiguous. This receptor was taken from a man between 50 and 59 years old with Graves' ophthalmopathy. Sequencing was done on a sample of blood. As DNA, the CDR3 is TGTGCCAGCAGCCCGCTTAGTCACGGGGAGCTGTTTTTT. Protein: CASSPLSHGELFF.